These 12 T cell receptor beta chains were sequenced from one sample in a study of cytomegalovirus exposure and HLA in healthy donors. It was with 60 Vbeta and 13 Jbeta primers that the PCR ran. Libraries were prepared by immunoSEQ multiplex PCR; TCRdb keeps only in-frame clonotypes and omits some of them. The sample carries 95,000 to 100,000 clones, around 79% recorded once. Input material: PBMCs. The receptors here all came from a middle-aged woman in good health and CMV-seronegative.

V gene TRBV29-1 combines with J gene TRBJ1-4; 7 bases fit TRBD1. Germline V gives CDR1 SQVTM, CDR2 ANQGSEA. Losses at the gene ends were 7 bases for V and 4 bases for J; bases not matched to a gene: 12. CDR3 size: 15 residues. CDR3 protein: CSAVEGGTVNEKLFF. The DNA of the CDR3 is TGCAGCGCTGTGGAGGGCGGGACAGTTAATGAAAAACTGTTTTTT.

The V call is TRBV7-8, the J call TRBJ1-2, with 8 positions matching TRBD1. This CDR3 spans 15 amino acids. With V trimmed by 5 bases and J by 5 bases, 10 bases remained unmatched. The germline CDR1 and CDR2 sequences are SGHVS and FQNEAQ. The CDR3 is CASSPWGQEFYGYTF. CDR3 sequence (DNA): TGTGCCAGCAGCCCGTGGGGACAGGAGTTTTATGGCTACACCTTC.

The chain employs TRBV18 and TRBJ1-4; TRBD1 is a possible D gene (5 bases). Trimming left V 1 base short and J 0 bases short, with 12 bases between. Germline CDR1 reads KGHSH; CDR2 reads LQKENI. The length of the CDR3 is 17 residues. As DNA, the CDR3 is TGTGCCAGCTCACCACGGTTTTCGGGGGCAACTAATGAAAAACTGTTTTTT. Its protein is CASSPRFSGATNEKLFF.

The genes are TRBV5-1 and TRBJ2-7; 7 bases match TRBD2. The trim removed 0 bases at V and 3 bases at J, leaving 3 bases unmatched. The CDR3 length is 14 residues. The germline V gene has CDR1 SGHRS and CDR2 YFSETQ. The CDR3 is CASSLDGGFYEQYF. The CDR3 coding sequence is TGCGCCAGCAGCTTGGACGGGGGGTTCTACGAGCAGTACTTC.

This clone was recorded once. The V gene is TRBV4-2, the J gene TRBJ2-1, with D perhaps TRBD2 (6 bases). Trimming removed 0 bases from V and 4 bases from J, with 19 bases in between. This CDR3 has 18 amino acids. The germline V gene has CDR1 LGHNA and CDR2 YNFKEQ. The CDR3 protein is CASSQEAAAVAVYNEQFF. For the CDR3, the DNA is TGTGCCAGCAGCCAAGAAGCGGCTGCGGTAGCGGTTTACAATGAGCAGTTCTTC.

V gene TRBV10-1 combines with J gene TRBJ2-4, with 7 bases aligning to TRBD2. The germline gives CDR1 WNHNN, CDR2 SYGVQD (reference sequence). The CDR3 contains 17 residues. V lost 7 bases and J lost 1; bases outside the gene matches: 13. The CDR3 DNA is TGCGCCAGCACTGACGGGGGGTCCGCGGGGGCCAAAAACATTCAGTACTTC. It translates to CASTDGGSAGAKNIQYF.

In this sample, this clone turned up a few times. The chain recombines TRBV30 with TRBJ2-7; 7 bases are shared with TRBD2. V trimming: 2 bases; J trimming: 7 bases; junction bases outside the gene matches: 2. Per germline, CDR1 GTSNPN and CDR2 SVGIG (reference sequence). The CDR3 has 11 residues. The CDR3 loop is CAWSLGGEQYF. The CDR3 DNA follows: TGTGCCTGGAGTCTGGGGGGGGAGCAGTACTTC.

Here the CDR3 DNA reads TGTGCCGTCAAAGCAGGGGGCACTTCCTACGAGCAGTACTTC. As protein: CAVKAGGTSYEQYF. The V and J genes are TRBV6-5 and TRBJ2-7; TRBD1 agrees at 8 bases. Germline loops: CDR1 MNHEY, CDR2 SVGAGI. J gave up 1 base and V 11 bases, and 10 bases lay outside the gene matches. The CDR3 length is 14 residues.

Details on this clone: A read error may produce the germline difference seen at one junction end. The chain has TRBV7-9 and TRBJ2-7; 12 nucleotides line up with TRBD2. Germline CDR1 SEHNR, CDR2 FQNEAQ (reference sequence). The CDR3 loop spans 15 amino acids. CDR3 bases: TGTTCCAGCAGCCAAGGACTAGCGGGAACCTACGAGCAGTACTTC. Translated: CSSSQGLAGTYEQYF.

This rearrangement joins TRBV27 to TRBJ2-1; 16 nucleotides agree with TRBD2. This CDR3 comprises 16 residues. Germline trimming cut 5 bases from V and 7 bases from J; bases unmatched to any gene: 5. Per the germline V gene, CDR1 is MNHEY and CDR2 is SMNVEV (reference sequence). DNA of the CDR3: TGTGCCAGCAGTCCCGGGACTAGCGGGGGGGCGAATGAGCAGTTCTTC. Translated, it gives CASSPGTSGGANEQFF.

The chain recombines TRBV6-5 with TRBJ2-7, with D tentatively TRBD2 (6 bases). The V end lost 10 bases, the J end lost 7 bases, and 26 bases lay between the germline ends. Looked up from germline, CDR1 is MNHEY and CDR2 is SVGAGI. The CDR3 has 15 amino acids. CDR3 residues: CAIGRSEEGPQEQYF. Written as DNA, the CDR3 is TGTGCCATCGGGAGATCCGAGGAGGGACCTCAGGAGCAGTACTTC.

The chain links TRBV6-1 to TRBJ1-5, with D uncertain. The V and J ends lost 2 bases and 5 bases respectively, with 10 bases between them. The CDR3 is made up of 14 amino acids. Germline V gives CDR1 MNHNS, CDR2 SASEGT. As DNA, the CDR3 is TGTGCCAGCAGTGAATCGGGAATCGATCAGCCCCAGCATTTT. Its protein is CASSESGIDQPQHF.